The following is a T cell receptor (beta chain) sequence with its context. The antigen is unknown. The junction had 4 bases not matched to a gene; V was cut back by 2 bases and J by 6 bases. CDR3 length equals 13 residues. CDR1 and CDR2 from the germline V gene are SQVTM and ANQGSEA. Blood CD8+ and CD4+ T cells underwent high-throughput TCR beta sequencing. Random hexamers were used to reverse transcribe an amount of roughly 0.45 to 1 ug RNA. Amplification of the TCR beta CDR3 was carried out by immunoSEQ multiplex PCR, which spanned a total of 54 Vbeta and 13 Jbeta segments. Via MiXCR, TCRdb re-called the immunoSEQ multiplex PCR reads, giving one row per CDR3 protein. The repertoire holds 200,000 to 250,000 distinct CDR3 sequences, with approximately 94% as singletons. This specimen comes from a study of CD8 T cells in Susac syndrome. Study details: The Susac syndrome patients were therapy-naive, on corticosteroids, or on intravenous immunoglobulin alone at blood draw. Study-level points and caveats: The CD4+ T cell repertoires in Susac syndrome did not show any clonal expansion.

This clonotype originated in a human donor with Susac syndrome. The rearrangement joins TRBV29-1 to TRBJ2-3, with 8 bases matching TRBD1. The source material was CD4+ T cells from PBMCs. CDR3 coding DNA: TGCAGCGTTGAAAGGACAGGGTCGGATACGCAGTATTTT. Its translation: CSVERTGSDTQYF.